Shown below are 24 T cell receptor beta chains from a single sample sequenced in a study of Ad26.COV2.S vaccination and SARS-CoV-2 variants. Some clones are missing from TCRdb's copy, which holds only in-frame ones; the method was immunoSEQ multiplex PCR. The sample holds about 180,000 clones, around 88% seen once. Source: peripheral blood, taken after recovery from COVID-19. These receptors came from a human donor who had recovered from COVID-19.

The chain joins TRBV14 to TRBJ1-6; 9 nucleotides line up with TRBD1. Germline V lookup: CDR1 SGHDN, CDR2 FVKESK. The CDR3 sequence is 17 residues long. With 4 bases clipped from V and 0 bases from J, the junction kept 4 bases outside the gene matches. CDR3 region: CASSLGQGSSYNSPLHF. The CDR3 nucleotides are TGTGCCAGCAGCCTCGGACAGGGGAGCTCCTATAATTCACCCCTCCACTTT.

V is TRBV15 and J is TRBJ2-2; D is perhaps TRBD1 (6 bases). The CDR3 is 17 residues long. The germline CDR1 and CDR2 sequences are LNHNV and YYDKDF (reference sequence). V shed 3 bases and J shed 1 base, with 15 bases lying between them. The CDR3 is CATSSVYWTENTGELFF. The CDR3 DNA reads TGTGCCACCAGCAGTGTATATTGGACAGAGAACACCGGGGAGCTGTTTTTT.

The V gene is TRBV7-9, the J gene TRBJ1-1, with D possibly being TRBD1 (6 bases). There are 15 residues in the CDR3. Germline V gene lookup returns CDR1 SEHNR and CDR2 FQNEAQ (reference sequence). Trimming took off 4 bases at V and 5 bases at J, with 17 bases between the two ends. The CDR3 sequence: CASSWGAGADTEAFF. CDR3 nucleotides: TGTGCCAGCAGCTGGGGGGCAGGGGCGGATACTGAAGCTTTCTTT.

The J gene is TRBJ2-3, the V gene TRBV10-1, with D tentatively TRBD1 or TRBD2 (5 bases each). CDR3 length: 14 amino acids. V lost 2 bases and J 2 bases, leaving 8 bases between the germline ends. Germline CDR1 and CDR2: WNHNN and SYGVQD (reference sequence). This CDR3 is CASSEGGLTDTQYF. In DNA form, the CDR3 reads TGCGCCAGCAGTGAGGGGGGTCTCACAGATACGCAGTATTTT.

The rearrangement links TRBV30 to TRBJ1-2; TRBD1 matches at 10 bases. The CDR3 is 13 residues long. V lost 5 bases, J lost 8 bases, and 8 bases stayed unmatched. Germline values: CDR1 GTSNPN, CDR2 SVGIG (reference sequence). The CDR3: CAWESGTGVGYTF. In DNA form, the CDR3 reads TGTGCCTGGGAATCCGGGACAGGGGTCGGCTACACCTTC.

This clone was observed a few times. The chain carries TRBV12-3 or TRBV12-4 and TRBJ1-2; tentatively, D is TRBD1 (6 bases). The CDR3 has 13 amino acids. Deletions cut 6 bases from V and 7 bases from J, with 15 bases between. CDR3 sequence reads: CASSPIQGTGYTF. Here the CDR3 DNA reads TGTGCCAGCAGCCCGATACAGGGTACTGGCTACACCTTC.

This clone was seen just once. The chain uses TRBV2 and TRBJ1-4; TRBD1 might be the D (6 bases). Germline CDR1 and CDR2: SNHLY and FYNNEI. The CDR3 is 16 residues long. The V gene lost 6 bases and the J gene lost 0 bases, with 14 bases spanning the gap. The CDR3, as DNA: TGTGCCAGCAGCTGGGGGGGCGGGGCAACTAATGAAAAACTGTTTTTT. Protein product: CASSWGGGATNEKLFF. The full variable domain, completed using reference TRBV2 and TRBJ1-4, is EPEVTQTPSHQVTQMGQEVILRCVPISNHLYFYWYRQILGQKVEFLVSFYNNEISEKSEIFDDQFSVERPDGSNFTLKIRSTKLEDSAMYFCASSWGGGATNEKLFFGSGTQLSVL.

For the CDR3, the DNA is TGTGCCAGCTCACCCCTAGGGGATGAGCAGTTCTTC. This encodes CASSPLGDEQFF. This rearrangement joins TRBV18 to TRBJ2-1; D might be TRBD1 (5 bases). The CDR3 is 12 amino acids. Trimming took 3 bases from V and 8 from J, leaving 8 bases between them. From germline, CDR1 is KGHSH and CDR2 LQKENI. Supplemented by reference TRBV18 and TRBJ2-1, the full variable domain reads NAGVMQNPRHLVRRRGQEARLRCSPMKGHSHVYWYRQLPEEGLKFMVYLQKENIIDESGMPKERFSAEFPKEGPSILRIQQVVRGDSAAYFCASSPLGDEQFFGPGTRLTVL.

J is TRBJ1-3 and V is TRBV7-2; the match to TRBD1 covers 9 bases. Trimming took 5 bases from V and 5 from J; bases not matched to a gene: 4. This CDR3 region has 14 residues. Germline loops: CDR1 SGHTA, CDR2 FQGNSA. As DNA, the CDR3 is TGTGCCAGCAGCCCTGGGACAGGGAGAAACACCATATATTTT. It yields the protein CASSPGTGRNTIYF.

CDR3 in amino acids: CASSQVGNSNQPQHF. The CDR3, as DNA: TGCGCCAGCAGCCAAGTAGGGAATAGCAATCAGCCCCAGCATTTT. V is TRBV4-1 and J is TRBJ1-5, with D unclear. V lost 1 base and J lost 0, with 7 bases in between. Germline CDR1 MGHRA, CDR2 YSYEKL. The CDR3 has 15 residues.

The chain employs TRBV28 and TRBJ1-1; no clear D. V was pared by 8 bases and J by 5 bases, with 18 bases between. CDR1 and CDR2 from the germline V gene are MDHEN and SYDVKM. The CDR3 runs 14 residues. The CDR3 DNA reads TGTGCCAGCGGTCCCGCGACGGCAGTAACTGAAGCTTTCTTT. This translates into CASGPATAVTEAFF.

This chain joins TRBV14 and TRBJ2-3; D unclear. V lost 0 bases and J lost 2, with 6 bases in between. The CDR3 is 14 residues long. Germline lookup yields CDR1 SGHDN and CDR2 FVKESK. The CDR3 DNA sequence: TGTGCCAGCAGCCAAGAACACCTCACAGATACGCAGTATTTT. Protein sequence: CASSQEHLTDTQYF. Full variable domain (remainder filled in from reference TRBV14 and TRBJ2-3): EAGVTQFPSHSVIEKGQTVTLRCDPISGHDNLYWYRRVMGKEIKFLLHFVKESKQDESGMPNNRFLAERTGGTYSTLKVQPAELEDSGVYFCASSQEHLTDTQYFGPGTRLTVL.

This clone was seen more than once but under ten times. The chain joins TRBV3-1 (or the pseudogene TRBV3-2) to TRBJ2-3; 8 nucleotides align to TRBD2. J gave up 6 bases and V 5 bases, and 10 bases lay outside the gene matches. The germline gives CDR1 LGHDT, CDR2 YNNKEL (reference sequence). CDR3 length: 15 residues. This CDR3 reads CASSSDLAGGDTQYF. CDR3 in DNA: TGTGCCAGCAGCTCAGACCTAGCGGGCGGCGATACGCAGTATTTT.

The chain carries TRBV6-5 and TRBJ2-7; TRBD1 might be the D (6 bases). The CDR3 length is 12 residues. Deletions cut 8 bases from V and 2 bases from J, with 10 bases between. Germline values: CDR1 MNHEY, CDR2 SVGAGI. This CDR3 is CASRDKAYEQYF. CDR3 DNA sequence: TGTGCCAGCCGGGACAAAGCCTACGAGCAGTACTTC.

The gene calls are TRBV28 and TRBJ2-5; D call uncertain. CDR1 and CDR2 (germline): MDHEN, SYDVKM. This CDR3 has 14 amino acids. V lost 3 bases, J lost 5 bases, and 13 bases lay in between. The CDR3 coding sequence is TGTGCCAGCAGTTTCCCTCGGACCTGGGAGACCCAGTACTTC. Translating gives CASSFPRTWETQYF.

This clone was detected a few times. V usage is TRBV25-1 and J usage is TRBJ2-1, with 7 bases matching TRBD2. Per the germline V gene, CDR1 is MGHDK and CDR2 is SYGVNS. The CDR3 has 15 amino acids. J was trimmed by 2 bases and V by 6 bases; bases with no gene match: 7. CDR3 protein: CASRTSETPYNEQFF. As DNA, the CDR3 is TGTGCCAGCAGAACTAGCGAAACGCCCTACAATGAGCAGTTCTTC.

The chain combines TRBV10-3 with TRBJ1-2; TRBD1 agrees at 7 bases. The germline CDR1 and CDR2 sequences are ENHRY and SYGVKD. The CDR3 contains 14 residues. V lost 10 bases and J lost 7; bases outside the gene matches: 15. CDR3 sequence reads: CATAKGQQGGGYTF. CDR3 DNA: TGTGCCACTGCAAAGGGACAGCAGGGCGGTGGCTACACCTTC.

The genes are TRBV5-1 and TRBJ1-2; TRBD1 is a possible D gene (6 bases). This CDR3 is built from 14 residues. V lost 4 bases, J lost 5 bases, and 15 bases lay in between. CDR1 and CDR2 from the germline V gene are SGHRS and YFSETQ. CDR3 sequence: CASSHEGVGYGYTF. DNA of the CDR3: TGCGCCAGCAGCCATGAGGGGGTAGGGTATGGCTACACCTTC.

The V and J genes are TRBV19 and TRBJ2-1; 8 nucleotides match TRBD2. Trimming at V came to 5 bases and at J to 8 bases, leaving 20 bases not matched to a gene. The CDR3 spans 18 residues. The germline V gene encodes CDR1 LNHDA and CDR2 SQIVND (reference sequence). This chain's CDR3 is CASSDPRAPGLARDEQFF. For the CDR3, the DNA is TGTGCCAGTAGTGACCCCAGGGCTCCCGGACTAGCCCGCGATGAGCAGTTCTTC.

A single count supports this clone. The V gene is TRBV6-5, the J gene TRBJ1-6; D gene ambiguous. Germline V gene data show CDR1 as MNHEY and CDR2 as SVGAGI. CDR3 length equals 12 residues. V lost 7 bases and J 7 bases, leaving 8 bases between the germline ends. CDR3 region: CASTVTNSPLHF. CDR3 nucleotide sequence: TGTGCCAGCACAGTGACGAATTCACCCCTCCACTTT.

CDR3 nucleotides: TGTGCCATTAATCGACAGACTCTTAGGAACACTGAAGCTTTCTTT. This encodes CAINRQTLRNTEAFF. The gene calls are TRBV28 and TRBJ1-1; D may be TRBD1 (5 bases). CDR3 length: 15 amino acids. Germline V CDR1 and CDR2: MDHEN, SYDVKM. Trimming took 10 bases from V and 1 from J, leaving 19 bases between them.

The chain is built from TRBV4-1 and TRBJ2-7; 9 bases are shared with TRBD1. The length of the CDR3 is 15 residues. The germline V gene has CDR1 MGHRA and CDR2 YSYEKL. V shed 6 bases and J 5 bases; nucleotides not matched to a gene: 11. The CDR3, as DNA: TGCGCCAGCAGTGTAAACCGGGACAGGGTTGACGAGCAGTACTTC. This translates into CASSVNRDRVDEQYF.

Many counts were recorded for this clone. This rearrangement joins TRBV30 to TRBJ1-4; TRBD1 agrees at 10 bases. This CDR3 has 14 residues. Germline CDR1 and CDR2: GTSNPN and SVGIG (reference sequence). The V segment lost 2 bases and the J segment 8 bases; nucleotides outside the gene matches: 5. The CDR3 nucleotides read TGTGCCTGGAGTAGGGGGACAGGGGCCGAAAAACTGTTTTTT. It yields the protein CAWSRGTGAEKLFF.

The chain links TRBV2 to TRBJ2-1, with 14 bases identical to TRBD2. CDR1 is SNHLY and CDR2 is FYNNEI in the germline V gene. V trimming: 10 bases; J trimming: 6 bases; junction bases outside the gene matches: 5. The length of the CDR3 is 14 residues. The CDR3 spells CATPGLAGANEQFF. The CDR3 region has the DNA TGTGCCACCCCGGGACTAGCGGGGGCCAATGAGCAGTTCTTC. Together with reference TRBV2 and TRBJ2-1, the CDR3 gives the full variable domain: EPEVTQTPSHQVTQMGQEVILRCVPISNHLYFYWYRQILGQKVEFLVSFYNNEISEKSEIFDDQFSVERPDGSNFTLKIRSTKLEDSAMYFCATPGLAGANEQFFGPGTRLTVL.